Described below is a single T cell receptor (beta chain) sequence and its context. What this receptor recognizes is not known. No base qualities exist here, and no much larger clone lies one base off it. The cohort was made up of hundreds of healthy bone marrow donors. At the time of sampling, every cohort member was nominally healthy, though immune exposures that went unrecorded were likely present. The donor tested CMV seronegative and was one of the 352 seronegative cohort members. Each donor provided a peripheral blood sample, and peripheral blood mononuclear cells were used for TCR beta sequencing. Genomic DNA was extracted from the blood cell samples with the Qiagen DNeasy Blood Extraction Kit. These data are taken from a study of cytomegalovirus exposure and HLA in healthy donors (dated 2017 in TCRdb). Regarding the research as a whole: An earlier analysis of 587 of the donors reported over 250 Gb of sequence data and 95 million to 130 million unique TCR beta sequences obtained from around 180 million T cells. High-throughput TCR immunosequencing, statistical association of individual TCRs with disease status, and machine learning were combined to predict cytomegalovirus infection status. Rather than drawing on any new phenotypic data, the later analysis identified candidate immune exposures from TCR beta sequences and the way those sequences occurred across donors. About five DR-DQ haplotypes were treated as single units for association and clustering because of strong linkage in the cohort. Genome-wide SNP genotypes for about 55% of the roughly 670 donors were used in a later genetic analysis, which treated that subset as a discovery cohort. Using immunosequencing, the study profiled T cell repertoires from 666 subjects and related those repertoires to cytomegalovirus serostatus. All discovery cohort repertoires had been generated on a single sequencing platform. The genetic ancestry cluster associated with self-reported Caucasian donors included approximately 85% of the approximately 400 genotyped donors. Along with the approximately 670-subject first cohort, a separate validation cohort of around 120 different subjects was used. Typing coverage differed by locus: A, B, C, DRB1 and DQB1 were typed in about 629-630 donors, DQA1 in roughly 500, DPA1 in roughly 590, and DPB1 in 400 to 490. In a later analysis, previously published TCR beta repertoires from 670 or so donors were re-analyzed and high-resolution HLA genotyping was added so that TCR occurrence patterns could be studied. An earlier analysis of some 600 of the donors applied high-throughput TCR beta sequencing to assess whether each TCR beta V gene segment acted as functional or pseudogenic. HLA typing covered class I and class II loci at four-digit resolution. On average, over 200,000 unique TCR beta nucleotide sequences were sequenced per donor among 398 genotyped donors of the cohort, with roughly 19% of those sequences being non-productive. Donor age, sex, ethnicity and CMV serostatus were compiled alongside the repertoire data. An early release that covered more than 550 HLA-typed donors contained approximately 300 gigabases of sequencing data and 65 million to 100 million unique TCR sequences. The aim of the study was to test whether cataloging public T cell receptors could identify signatures of past pathogen exposure.

Results the study describes overall, beyond this receptor: In a later analysis, several top co-occurrence clusters were reported to appear linked to parvovirus B19, influenza, CMV and Epstein-Barr virus. In a later genetic analysis, fewer N-insertions in productive TCRs were reported among donors in an Asian-associated ancestry cluster than the roughly 700-donor mean. This cohort had only TCR beta chains sequenced, and the lack of alpha or paired-chain data limited which features could be detected. A few of the identified cytomegalovirus-associated TCR beta chains were confirmed in vitro to be specific for cytomegalovirus antigens. CMV serostatus was the only immune exposure information available for the cohort. Correlated functional status among segregating V segments might be attributable to linkage disequilibrium, but an unknown experimental factor could not be ruled out. In a later analysis, HLA-associated TCR beta chains showed more clonal expansion and lower generation probabilities than non-associated chains that were equally common. In a later genetic analysis, a missense DCLRE1C variant was associated with V-gene and J-gene trimming of TCR beta chains, and the association was replicated in an independent cohort. Strong co-occurrence of HLA alleles, especially DR and DQ, made assigning TCR associations to individual alleles difficult. The study gave a list of around 170 TCR beta chains associated with cytomegalovirus. Because counts were too low, roughly 16 rarely observed V segments, including chromosome 9 orphons, were left out of the earlier analysis of a few hundred of the donors. A further reported finding was that TCR beta sequences accurately predicted the HLA-A and HLA-B alleles for most subjects in the first cohort. A group of highly shared sequence variants was considered likely to be a technical artifact of the sequencing pipeline. Some IMGT-functional V segments, including TRBV6-2 and TRBV6-3, could not be told apart with the 87-base-pair reads, so those segments were excluded. In a later analysis, most CMV-associated TCR beta chains were found to appear HLA-restricted, with HLA associations seemingly driven largely by CMV exposure. The authors suggested that the approach could potentially be extended to other disease states and immunological phenotypes. In a later analysis, TCR association rates were found to vary across HLA loci, with the most associated TCRs seen for DRB1 alleles and the fewest for HLA-C alleles. Cytomegalovirus status was reported to be diagnosed by the classifier with high specificity and sensitivity in both the original and validation cohorts. In a later analysis, some 18,000 TCR beta sequences were associated with specific HLA alleles at a false discovery rate of 0.05. Presence/absence analyses assumed roughly uniform sequencing depth across donors, an assumption that may not hold. Because HLA typing was unavailable for some donors at each locus, only the typed subset was used in association tests. Broadly in line with IMGT annotations, most TCR beta V segments showed up in productive rearrangements about 87% or about 30% of the time in an earlier analysis of 587 of the donors. Most TCR sequences were seen in very few donors, while some public TCRs were found in many individuals.

Including cysteine and phenylalanine, the CDR3 has 11 amino acids. Left in the record is the CDR3 DNA by itself, 33 bases read in frame from the first base. Library preparation used the immunoSEQ multiplex PCR assay. For the multiplex PCR, a mixture combining 60 forward primers for TCR Vbeta segments and 13 reverse primers for TCR Jbeta segments was used. The CDR3 region of rearranged TCR beta genes was amplified from genomic DNA by a multiplex PCR assay. The amplified TCR beta libraries were sequenced on the Illumina HiSeq System as 87-base-pair reads. Regarding the original processing steps: Across the 700 or so repertoires, a later analysis counted tens of millions of unique TCR beta chains, some 11 million of which were shared by at least two donors. To remove PCR and sequencing errors, raw reads were error-corrected and collapsed into unique sequences using a nearest-neighbor algorithm that merged closely related sequences. Alignment of CDR3 sequences to IMGT reference sequences was used to assign V, D and J gene segments. For a sequence to be retained, a match of at least six nucleotides was required to both a V gene segment and a J gene segment. Rearrangements were called productive when the CDR3 lacked stop codons and stayed in frame with V and J; all others were non-productive. Following IMGT convention, CDR3 was defined as the stretch from the second conserved V-encoded cysteine to the conserved J-encoded phenylalanine. Sequences without an unambiguous match to a single V gene segment were excluded from the earlier analysis of about 600 of the donors. An earlier analysis of 500 to 700 of the donors classified V segments as functional when productive rearrangements were above 56.7% and as segregating when the standard deviation between donors was above 5%. To diagnose cytomegalovirus status from the catalog of TCR beta chain sequences, a statistical classification framework was built. In a later analysis, V and J genes were assigned by comparing TCR nucleotide sequences against IMGT/GENE-DB human TR gene sequences. Using the TCRdist pipeline, a later analysis assigned CDR3 sequences along with most-parsimonious VDJ recombination scenarios. A later analysis defined each TCR beta chain by its CDR3 amino acid sequence plus V-gene family, and excluded reads lacking a unique V-gene family. To address suspected cross-contamination and a sequencing artifact, a later analysis removed 592 highly shared, low-generation-probability nucleotide sequences. A later analysis calculated a clonal expansion index for each public chain from normalized within-repertoire ranks of inferred template counts. Generation probabilities in a later analysis came from a VDJ recombination model fitted to out-of-frame rearrangements, and those results were checked against IGoR. Hypergeometric tests were used in a later analysis to score TCR-TCR, TCR-HLA and TCR-CMV co-occurrence, with a repertoire-size bias correction applied to the TCR pairs. False discovery rates were estimated in a later analysis by permuting HLA or CMV assignments 20 times. In a later analysis, co-occurring TCRs were grouped using DBSCAN, and TCRdist sequence similarity was added for clustering within HLA-allele-positive subsets. For co-occurrence clustering, repertoires with fewer than 30,000 or more than 120,000 public chains were excluded, along with 4 to 6 repertoires with anomalous nucleotide sharing. TCRdb obtained this table from immuneACCESS and retained in-frame rearrangements with V and J assigned. These tables miss some clones; where compared with another copy, unresolved V genes account for less than half of the shortfall, and the remainder is unexplained. V and J calls and clone size are those listed in that table; D and trimming were worked out from the DNA. The sample table contains approximately 240,000 clones; only one count was recorded for roughly 91% of them. The ten largest clones take up about 1% of the sample.

The V and J genes are TRBV7-5 and TRBJ1-6; the table's TRBD1 call for D was not verified on the DNA. TRBV7-5 is marked as a pseudogene. The clonotype comes from a young woman in good health and CMV-seronegative. The source material was PBMCs. The CDR3 loop reads CARRDSKPLHF. The sequenced DNA is TGTGCCAGAAGGGACAGCAAGCCCCTCCACTTT.